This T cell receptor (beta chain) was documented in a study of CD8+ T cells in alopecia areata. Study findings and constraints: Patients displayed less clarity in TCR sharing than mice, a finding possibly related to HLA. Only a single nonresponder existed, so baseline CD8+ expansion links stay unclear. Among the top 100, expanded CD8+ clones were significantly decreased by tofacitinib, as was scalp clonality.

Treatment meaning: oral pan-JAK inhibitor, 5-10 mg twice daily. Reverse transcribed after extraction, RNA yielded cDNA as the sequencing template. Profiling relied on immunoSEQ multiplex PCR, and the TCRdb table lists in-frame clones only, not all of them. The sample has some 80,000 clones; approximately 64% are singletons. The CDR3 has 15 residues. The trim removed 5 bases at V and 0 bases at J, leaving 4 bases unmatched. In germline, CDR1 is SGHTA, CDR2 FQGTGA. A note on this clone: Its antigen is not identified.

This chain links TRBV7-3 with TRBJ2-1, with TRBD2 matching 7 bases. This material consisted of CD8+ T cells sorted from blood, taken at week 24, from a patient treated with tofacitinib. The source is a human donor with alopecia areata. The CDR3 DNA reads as TGTGCCAGCAGCCCCTTAGCGGGCTCCTACAATGAGCAGTTCTTC. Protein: CASSPLAGSYNEQFF. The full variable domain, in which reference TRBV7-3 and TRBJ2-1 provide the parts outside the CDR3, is GAGVSQTPSNKVTEKGKYVELRCDPISGHTALYWYRQSLGQGPEFLIYFQGTGAADDSGLPNDRFFAVRPEGSVSTLKIQRTERGDSAVYLCASSPLAGSYNEQFFGPGTRLTVL.